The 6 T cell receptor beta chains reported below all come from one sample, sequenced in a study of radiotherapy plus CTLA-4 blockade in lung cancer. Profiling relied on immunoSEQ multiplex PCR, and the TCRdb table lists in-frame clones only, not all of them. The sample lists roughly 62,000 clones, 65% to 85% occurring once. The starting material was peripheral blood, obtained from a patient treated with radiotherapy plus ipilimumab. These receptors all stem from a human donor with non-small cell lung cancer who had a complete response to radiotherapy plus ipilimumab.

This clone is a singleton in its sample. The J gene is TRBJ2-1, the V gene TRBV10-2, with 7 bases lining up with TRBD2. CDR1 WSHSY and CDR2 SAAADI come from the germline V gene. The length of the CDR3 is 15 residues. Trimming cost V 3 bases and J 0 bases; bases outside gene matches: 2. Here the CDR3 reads CASSDGGSSYNEQFF. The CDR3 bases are TGCGCCAGCAGTGATGGCGGGAGCTCCTACAATGAGCAGTTCTTC.

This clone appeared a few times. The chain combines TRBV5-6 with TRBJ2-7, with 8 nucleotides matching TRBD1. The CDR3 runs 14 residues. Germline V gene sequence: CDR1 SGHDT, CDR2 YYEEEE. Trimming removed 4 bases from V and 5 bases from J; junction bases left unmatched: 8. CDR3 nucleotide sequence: TGTGCCAGCAGCATCTCCAGGGGGCTGAACGAGCAGTACTTC. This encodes CASSISRGLNEQYF. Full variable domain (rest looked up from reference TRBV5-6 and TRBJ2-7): DAGVTQSPTHLIKTRGQQVTLRCSPKSGHDTVSWYQQALGQGPQFIFQYYEEEERQRGNFPDRFSGHQFPNYSSELNVNALLLGDSALYLCASSISRGLNEQYFGPGTRLTVT.

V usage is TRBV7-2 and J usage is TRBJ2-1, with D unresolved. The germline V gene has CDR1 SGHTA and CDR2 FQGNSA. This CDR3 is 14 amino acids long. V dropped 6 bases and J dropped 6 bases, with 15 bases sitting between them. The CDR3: CASSPSFVVNEQFF. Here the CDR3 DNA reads TGTGCCAGCAGTCCGAGTTTCGTGGTCAATGAGCAGTTCTTC.

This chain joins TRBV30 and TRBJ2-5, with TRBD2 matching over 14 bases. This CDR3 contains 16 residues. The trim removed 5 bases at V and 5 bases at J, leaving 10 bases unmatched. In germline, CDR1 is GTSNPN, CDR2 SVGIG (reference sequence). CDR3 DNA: TGTGCCTGGCGGACTAGCGGGAGGTCCCCGGGGGAGACCCAGTACTTC. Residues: CAWRTSGRSPGETQYF.

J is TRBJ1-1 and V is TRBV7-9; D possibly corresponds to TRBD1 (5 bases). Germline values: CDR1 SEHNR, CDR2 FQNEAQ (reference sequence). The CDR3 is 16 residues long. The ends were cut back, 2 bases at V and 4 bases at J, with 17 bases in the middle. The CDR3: CASSLTVAMGLTEAFF. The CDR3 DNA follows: TGTGCCAGCAGCTTAACGGTCGCTATGGGACTCACTGAAGCTTTCTTT.

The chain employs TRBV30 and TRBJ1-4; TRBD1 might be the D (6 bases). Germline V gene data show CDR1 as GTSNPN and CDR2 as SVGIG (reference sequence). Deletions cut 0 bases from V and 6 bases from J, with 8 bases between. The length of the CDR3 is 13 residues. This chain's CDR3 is CAWSVGGYEKLFF. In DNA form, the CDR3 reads TGTGCCTGGAGTGTAGGGGGTTATGAAAAACTGTTTTTT.